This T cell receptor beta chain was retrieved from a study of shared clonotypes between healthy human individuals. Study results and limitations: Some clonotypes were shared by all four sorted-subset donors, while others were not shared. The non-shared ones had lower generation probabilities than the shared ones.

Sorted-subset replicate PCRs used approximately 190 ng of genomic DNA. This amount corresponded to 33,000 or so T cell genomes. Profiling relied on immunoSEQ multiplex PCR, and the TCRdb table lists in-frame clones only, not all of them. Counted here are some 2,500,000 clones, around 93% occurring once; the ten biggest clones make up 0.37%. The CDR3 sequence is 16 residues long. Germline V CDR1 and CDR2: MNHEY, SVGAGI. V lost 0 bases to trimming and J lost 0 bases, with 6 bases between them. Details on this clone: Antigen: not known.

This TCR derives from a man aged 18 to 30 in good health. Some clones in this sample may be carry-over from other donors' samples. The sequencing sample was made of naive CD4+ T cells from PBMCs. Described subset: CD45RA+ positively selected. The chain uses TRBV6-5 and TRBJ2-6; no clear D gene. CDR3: CASSYSFLSGANVLTF. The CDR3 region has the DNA TGTGCCAGCAGTTACTCGTTCCTCTCTGGGGCCAACGTCCTGACTTTC.